These 30 T cell receptor beta chains were sequenced from one sample in a study of early T cells in non-severe SARS-CoV-2 infection. TCRdb independently ran MiXCR on the 5' RACE reads; one entry per CDR3 protein. The sample has 30,000 to 35,000 distinct CDR3 sequences, 5.5% to 8% seen once. Sample: whole blood. Receptors originate from an adult who was a healthcare worker with PCR-confirmed SARS-CoV-2 infection or an uninfected control (not recorded which).

This clonotype was observed at least ten times. The chain couples TRBV25-1 to TRBJ2-2; unclear D gene. The CDR3 totals 14 residues. Trimming took 7 bases from V and 1 from J, leaving 10 bases between them. Germline V lookup: CDR1 MGHDK, CDR2 SYGVNS. DNA of the CDR3: TGTGCCAGCACATCGCCGATGAACACCGGGGAGCTGTTTTTT. Amino acid sequence: CASTSPMNTGELFF.

The chain couples TRBV24-1 to TRBJ2-1; 7 nucleotides align to TRBD1. The CDR3 has 14 residues. J gave up 5 bases and V 6 bases, and 6 bases lay outside the gene matches. The germline V gene has CDR1 KGHDR and CDR2 SFDVKD. CDR3 in DNA: TGTGCCACCAGTATGGGACAGATAAACAATGAGCAGTTCTTC. Translated: CATSMGQINNEQFF.

The table lists this clonotype with a few counts. The chain carries TRBV16 and TRBJ2-4; TRBD2 matches 9 bases. The CDR3 consists of 18 residues. The V and J ends lost 5 bases and 1 base, in that order; junction bases with no gene match: 12. Looked up from germline, CDR1 is KGHSY and CDR2 is FQNENV. CDR3 coding DNA: TGTGCCAGCAGCAGTAGGAGAGGTAGCGGGAGTGCCAAAAACATTCAGTACTTC. Its translation: CASSSRRGSGSAKNIQYF. Together with reference TRBV16 and TRBJ2-4, the CDR3 gives the full variable domain: GEEVAQTPKHLVRGEGQKAKLYCAPIKGHSYVFWYQQVLKNEFKFLISFQNENVFDETGMPKERFSAKCLPNSPCSLEIQATKLEDSAVYFCASSSRRGSGSAKNIQYFGAGTRLSVL.

This clonotype appeared many times. The CDR3 loop is CATSSGGTEAFF. The CDR3 DNA follows: TGTGCCACCAGCTCAGGTGGGACTGAAGCTTTCTTT. This chain connects TRBV15 to TRBJ1-1; D is undetermined. The CDR3 covers 12 residues. From germline, CDR1 is LNHNV and CDR2 YYDKDF (reference sequence). The V gene lost 5 bases and the J gene lost 5 bases, with 9 bases spanning the gap.

The sample holds a few counts of this clonotype. The chain joins TRBV7-3 to TRBJ1-6; tentative D call: TRBD1 (6 bases). The CDR3 has 16 amino acids. Trimming left V 1 base short and J 9 bases short, with 16 bases between. Germline CDR1 reads SGHTA; CDR2 reads FQGTGA. CDR3 sequence (DNA): TGTGCCAGCAGCTTAAATGGCCGTCAGGGGCGTTCACCCCTCCACTTT. It specifies CASSLNGRQGRSPLHF.

This clonotype was seen at least ten times. The V and J genes are TRBV12-3 or TRBV12-4 and TRBJ1-6, with D perhaps TRBD1 (5 bases). Trimming took off 4 bases at V and 3 bases at J, with 13 bases between the two ends. CDR3 length: 16 amino acids. CDR3: CASSSGIPLYNSPLHF. CDR3 nucleotides: TGTGCCAGCAGTTCAGGGATCCCCCTCTATAATTCACCCCTCCACTTT.

This clonotype has at least ten counts. The chain links TRBV10-1 to TRBJ2-3; D uncertain. The CDR3 is 13 amino acids. Germline CDR1 WNHNN, CDR2 SYGVQD (reference sequence). The V and J ends lost 8 bases and 4 bases respectively, with 13 bases between them. CDR3 sequence reads: CASRGSGADTQYF. The CDR3 nucleotides are TGCGCCAGCCGAGGTTCGGGTGCAGATACGCAGTATTTT.

There are many counts of this clonotype. The chain combines TRBV29-1 with TRBJ2-7, with 9 bases identical to TRBD2. V trimming: 7 bases; J trimming: 2 bases; junction bases outside the gene matches: 9. The CDR3 is made up of 14 amino acids. In germline, CDR1 is SQVTM, CDR2 ANQGSEA. The CDR3 here is CSARAGLATYEQYF. CDR3 nucleotides: TGCAGCGCCCGGGCGGGACTAGCAACCTACGAGCAGTACTTC.

This clonotype was recorded many times. V usage is TRBV4-1 and J usage is TRBJ2-7; no reliable D call. The CDR3 totals 16 residues. Germline V gives CDR1 MGHRA, CDR2 YSYEKL. V was cut by 0 bases and J by 3 bases, with 15 bases left in between. Here the CDR3 reads CASSQDPQARNYEQYF. The CDR3 nucleotides read TGCGCCAGCAGCCAAGACCCTCAGGCTAGGAACTACGAGCAGTACTTC.

In its sample, this clonotype was seen many times. The gene calls are TRBV15 and TRBJ2-1, with D hard to call. The V end was cut by 0 bases, the J end by 6 bases, with 6 bases between. Germline V lookup: CDR1 LNHNV, CDR2 YYDKDF (reference sequence). This CDR3 spans 13 amino acids. The CDR3 loop is CATSRDYANEQFF. The CDR3 region has the DNA TGTGCCACCAGCAGAGATTACGCCAATGAGCAGTTCTTC.

In its sample, this clonotype was seen many times. The rearrangement uses TRBV23-1 and TRBJ1-6, with 7 positions matching TRBD1. TRBV23-1 is flagged as an ORF with uncertain function. The CDR3 has 17 amino acids. Germline trimming cut 0 bases from V and 5 bases from J; bases unmatched to any gene: 7. In DNA, the CDR3 is TGCGCCAGCAGTCAATCAGTGCCAGGGGGAAATAATTCACCCCTCCACTTT. This sequence encodes CASSQSVPGGNNSPLHF.

A few counts support this clonotype. Given a much more abundant clone one base away, this may be a read error. The CDR3 nucleotides are TGTGCCATCCGGGCGAGGAGGAAAACTTACGAGCAGTACTTC. This translates into CAIRARRKTYEQYF. The chain uses TRBV10-3 and TRBJ2-7; perhaps TRBD2 as D (5 bases). Looked up from germline, CDR1 is ENHRY and CDR2 is SYGVKD. Trimming left V 8 bases short and J 4 bases short, with 18 bases between. The CDR3 has 14 residues.

This clonotype has ten or more counts. The rearrangement uses TRBV7-6 and TRBJ2-5; 8 nucleotides line up with TRBD1. Germline V CDR1 and CDR2: SGHVS, FNYEAQ. The CDR3 loop spans 14 amino acids. The J segment lost 9 bases and the V segment lost 8 bases, leaving 14 bases of the junction unmatched. The CDR3, as DNA: TGTGCCAGCTCTAAGTCAGGGGGCTTGGGTGCCCAGTACTTC. It translates to CASSKSGGLGAQYF.

This clonotype has a count of ten or more. V and J are TRBV7-6 and TRBJ2-7; TRBD2 matches at 8 bases. Germline CDR1 and CDR2: SGHVS and FNYEAQ. V trimming: 5 bases; J trimming: 4 bases; junction bases outside the gene matches: 16. The CDR3 sequence is 17 residues long. The CDR3, as DNA: TGTGCCAGCAGCCGATACGATCTTTCAAGCGGGAGTTACGAGCAGTACTTC. As protein: CASSRYDLSSGSYEQYF.

This clonotype occurred many times. Written as DNA, the CDR3 is TGCAGTGCTAGAGAAGGGACTAGCGGGAGTTCCTACGAGCAGTACTTC. It specifies CSAREGTSGSSYEQYF. This sequence joins TRBV20-1 and TRBJ2-7; 14 bases are shared with TRBD2. The V segment lost 0 bases and the J segment 1 base; nucleotides outside the gene matches: 2. Germline values: CDR1 DFQATT, CDR2 SNEGSKA (reference sequence). The CDR3 runs to 16 residues.

The DNA of the CDR3 is TGTGCCAGCAGTACCCGGACTACAGATACGCAGTATTTT. Translated, it gives CASSTRTTDTQYF. The chain employs TRBV12-3 or TRBV12-4 and TRBJ2-3, with D tentatively TRBD2 (5 bases). CDR3 length: 13 amino acids. Trimming took 5 bases from V and 3 from J, leaving 9 bases between them.

This clonotype has at least ten counts. The rearrangement uses TRBV6-5 and TRBJ1-3; D is unresolved. Germline CDR1 is MNHEY and CDR2 is SVGAGI. Trimming pared 5 bases from V and 1 base from J, leaving 3 bases between. The CDR3 sequence is 12 residues long. CDR3 sequence (DNA): TGTGCCAGCAGTCGATCTGGAAACACCATATATTTT. Residues: CASSRSGNTIYF.

In its sample, this clonotype is medium-sized. The chain links TRBV20-1 to TRBJ2-3; D gene uncertain. Germline V gene sequence: CDR1 DFQATT, CDR2 SNEGSKA (reference sequence). The CDR3 length is 11 residues. With 2 bases removed from V and 4 bases from J, the gap between germline ends came to 4 bases. The CDR3 protein is CSARLSDTQYF. The CDR3 DNA is TGCAGTGCTAGACTATCAGATACGCAGTATTTT.

The J gene is TRBJ1-4, the V gene TRBV7-9, with D perhaps matching TRBD1 (6 bases). CDR1 SEHNR and CDR2 FQNEAQ come from the germline V gene (reference sequence). Trimming removed 5 bases at V and 3 bases at J, with 13 bases between. CDR3 size: 15 residues. The CDR3 loop reads CASSQTGSANEKLFF. The CDR3 nucleotides are TGTGCCAGCAGCCAAACAGGGTCTGCTAATGAAAAACTGTTTTTT.

This clonotype showed up just a few times. The chain has TRBV5-1 and TRBJ2-5, with D tentatively TRBD1 (6 bases). The CDR3 sequence is 15 residues long. V was pared by 7 bases and J by 0 bases, with 16 bases between. Germline V gene data show CDR1 as SGHRS and CDR2 as YFSETQ. The CDR3 DNA is TGCGCCAGCCGCCAACCACAGGGAGACCAAGAGACCCAGTACTTC. Residues: CASRQPQGDQETQYF.

This chain joins TRBV5-4 and TRBJ2-1; either TRBD1 or TRBD2 may supply D (6 bases each). CDR1 is SGHNT, CDR2 YYREEE, per germline (reference sequence). The CDR3 runs 14 residues. Trimming removed 3 bases at V and 6 bases at J, with 13 bases between. CDR3 in amino acids: CASSSGGGSNEQFF. CDR3 DNA: TGTGCCAGCAGCTCCGGGGGCGGTAGCAATGAGCAGTTCTTC.

This clonotype occurred a few times. V and J are TRBV4-1 and TRBJ2-1; TRBD2 agrees at 7 bases. The CDR3 consists of 17 residues. Germline CDR1 and CDR2: MGHRA and YSYEKL. V shed 1 base and J 0 bases; nucleotides not matched to a gene: 6. The CDR3 DNA reads TGCGCCAGCAGCCAAGTTACTAGCGTTAGCTCCTACAATGAGCAGTTCTTC. It encodes CASSQVTSVSSYNEQFF.

In its sample, this clonotype was seen a few times. This chain connects TRBV20-1 to TRBJ1-1, with D perhaps TRBD1 (5 bases). CDR3 length equals 15 residues. The V gene's germline CDR1 is DFQATT and CDR2 SNEGSKA (reference sequence). Trimming shortened V by 7 bases and J by 4 bases, and 22 bases separated the two germline ends. CDR3 bases: TGCAGTGTTACCCCGCCGAGGGGAGCGGTCACTGAAGCTTTCTTT. The encoded protein is CSVTPPRGAVTEAFF.

The rearrangement joins TRBV29-1 to TRBJ2-1, with a weak D call TRBD2 (5 bases). The CDR3 has 15 residues. The V and J ends lost 7 bases and 0 bases respectively, with 16 bases between them. Germline values: CDR1 SQVTM, CDR2 ANQGSEA. The CDR3 DNA is TGCAGCGCCCAGGCGGGCCCTAGCTCCTACAATGAGCAGTTCTTC. Residues: CSAQAGPSSYNEQFF.

This clonotype was picked up many times. V usage is TRBV12-3 or TRBV12-4 and J usage is TRBJ1-1; 9 bases are a match to TRBD1. Unmatched junction bases numbered 9, after V lost 6 bases and J lost 1 base. This CDR3 is built from 16 residues. In DNA form, the CDR3 reads TGTGCCAGCAGCAATAATTACAGGGGGCAGAACACTGAAGCTTTCTTT. It translates to CASSNNYRGQNTEAFF.

This clonotype occurred a few times. The CDR3 region is CARGLLNTEAFF. Here the CDR3 DNA reads TGTGCCCGGGGGTTATTGAACACTGAAGCTTTCTTT. The chain uses TRBV27 and TRBJ1-1; tentative D call: TRBD1 (5 bases). The V end was cut by 11 bases, the J end by 0 bases, with 10 bases between. The CDR3 consists of 12 residues. CDR1 MNHEY and CDR2 SMNVEV come from the germline V gene (reference sequence).

This clonotype was detected ten times or more. The chain recombines TRBV20-1 with TRBJ1-2; 9 nucleotides match TRBD1. The CDR3 is made up of 18 amino acids. Germline CDR1 is DFQATT and CDR2 is SNEGSKA (reference sequence). Trimming cost V 6 bases and J 4 bases; bases outside gene matches: 21. The DNA of the CDR3 is TGCAGTGCCCTTGGTAGGGGACAGGGAGCTTCGGTTGGCTATGGCTACACCTTC. Translation: CSALGRGQGASVGYGYTF.

The chain couples TRBV12-3 or TRBV12-4 to TRBJ2-1, with 7 nucleotides matching TRBD2. Germline trimming cut 5 bases from V and 5 bases from J; bases unmatched to any gene: 9. CDR3 length: 15 amino acids. Written as DNA, the CDR3 is TGTGCCAGCAGTACCCGACACGCGGGGGACAATGAGCAGTTCTTC. Translation gives CASSTRHAGDNEQFF.

This clonotype was counted many times. J is TRBJ2-1 and V is TRBV10-1, with 10 bases identical to TRBD2. Looked up from germline, CDR1 is WNHNN and CDR2 is SYGVQD (reference sequence). The junction had 2 bases not matched to a gene; V was cut back by 2 bases and J by 7 bases. This CDR3 spans 14 amino acids. CDR3 sequence reads: CASSEASGSNEQFF. The CDR3 bases are TGCGCCAGCAGTGAGGCTAGCGGGAGTAATGAGCAGTTCTTC.

In this sample, this clonotype turned up a few times. This sequence joins TRBV11-2 and TRBJ2-1; D is possibly TRBD2 (5 bases). In germline, CDR1 is SGHAT, CDR2 FQNNGV. This CDR3 is 15 amino acids long. V was shortened by 0 bases and J by 10 bases, with 16 bases between the two germline ends. This chain's CDR3 is CASSLDRRRFGEQFF. CDR3 in DNA: TGTGCCAGCAGCTTAGACCGGAGGCGTTTTGGCGAGCAGTTCTTC.